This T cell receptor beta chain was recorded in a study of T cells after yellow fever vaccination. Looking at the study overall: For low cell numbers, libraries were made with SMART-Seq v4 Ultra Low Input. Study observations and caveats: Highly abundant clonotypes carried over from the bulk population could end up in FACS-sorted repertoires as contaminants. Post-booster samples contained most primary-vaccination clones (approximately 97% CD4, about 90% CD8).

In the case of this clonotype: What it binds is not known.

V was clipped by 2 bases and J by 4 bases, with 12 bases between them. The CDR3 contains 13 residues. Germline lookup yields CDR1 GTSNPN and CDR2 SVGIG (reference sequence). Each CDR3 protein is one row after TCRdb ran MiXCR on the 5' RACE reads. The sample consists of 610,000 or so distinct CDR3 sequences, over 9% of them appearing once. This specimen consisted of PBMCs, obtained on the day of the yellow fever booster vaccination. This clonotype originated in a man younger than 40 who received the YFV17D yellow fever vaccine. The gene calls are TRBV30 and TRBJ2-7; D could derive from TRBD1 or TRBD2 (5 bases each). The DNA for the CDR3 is TGTGCCTGGAGTATCAGGGACCCGTACGAGCAGTACTTC. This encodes CAWSIRDPYEQYF.